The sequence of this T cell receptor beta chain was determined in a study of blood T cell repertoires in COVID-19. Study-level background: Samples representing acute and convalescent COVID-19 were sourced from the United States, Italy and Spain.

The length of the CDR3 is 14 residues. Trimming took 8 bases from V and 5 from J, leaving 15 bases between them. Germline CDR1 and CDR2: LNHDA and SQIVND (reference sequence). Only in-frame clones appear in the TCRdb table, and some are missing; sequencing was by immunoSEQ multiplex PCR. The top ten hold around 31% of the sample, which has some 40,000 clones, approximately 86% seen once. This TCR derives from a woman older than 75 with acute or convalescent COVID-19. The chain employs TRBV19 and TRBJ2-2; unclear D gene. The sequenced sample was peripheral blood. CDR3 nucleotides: TGTGCCAGTGATGCGGCGGCCGGGACCGGGGAGCTGTTTTTT. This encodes CASDAAAGTGELFF.